These T cell receptor beta chains were read from a single sample in a study of shared clonotypes between healthy human individuals. Sequenced by immunoSEQ multiplex PCR; TCRdb stores in-frame clones only, minus some. The profile shows around 600,000 clones, around 97% of them singletons. The specimen was naive CD4+ T cells sorted from blood. These receptors came from a woman aged 25-40 years in good health. Both conserved end residues are part of each CDR3. D genes are given only for firm matches. Size is stated for part of the rows, as once, few or many counts, or as a class when the clone is expanded.

TRBV11-2	TRBJ2-7	-	-	TGTGCCAGCAGCTCCTCTGCCGGAAGTGCATACGAGCAGTACTTC	CASSSSAGSAYEQYF
TRBV9	TRBJ2-7	-	TRBD2	TGTGCCAGCAGCGGCACGACTAGCGGGCCGCCCTACGAGCAGTACTTC	CASSGTTSGPPYEQYF
TRBV30	TRBJ2-5	-	TRBD2	TGTGCCTGGACCCTGACTAGCGGGATACAAGAGACCCAGTACTTC	CAWTLTSGIQETQYF
TRBV28	TRBJ2-7	-	-	TGTGCCAGCAGCCGGACAGCTCTGGAGCAGTACTTC	CASSRTALEQYF
TRBV4-2	TRBJ2-6	-	-	TGTGCCAGCAGCCAAGATGCCACCGCGGGGGCCAACGTCCTGACTTTC	CASSQDATAGANVLTF
TRBV30	TRBJ2-3	-	TRBD2	TGTGCCTGGACCCCACTAGCGGGTCCTGCAGATACGCAGTATTTT	CAWTPLAGPADTQYF
TRBV10-2	TRBJ1-3	-	-	TGCGCCAGCAGTGAGGGAAACACCATATATTTT	CASSEGNTIYF
TRBV6-6	TRBJ2-7	-	TRBD2	TGTGCCAGCTCTAACAGCGGGACTAGCAGTTACGAGCAGTACTTC	CASSNSGTSSYEQYF
TRBV11-2	TRBJ2-1	-	TRBD2	TGTGCCAGCAGCATGACTAGCGGGACGCTCAATGAGCAGTTCTTC	CASSMTSGTLNEQFF
TRBV5-1	TRBJ2-1	-	TRBD2	TGCGCCAGCAGTTTACTAGCGGGAGTGAACAATGAGCAGTTCTTC	CASSLLAGVNNEQFF
TRBV5-1	TRBJ2-1	once	-	TGCGCCAGCAGAGCACACAGGAGACCTAATGAGCAGTTCTTC	CASRAHRRPNEQFF
TRBV10-3	TRBJ2-7	few	-	TGTGCCATCAGTGAGACCAGGGTCCACGAGCAGTACTTC	CAISETRVHEQYF
TRBV4-1	TRBJ2-5	-	TRBD2	TGCGCCAGCAGCCAACCTCCGGGACTAGCGGGACCGGCCAGGATGGAGACCCAGTACTTC	CASSQPPGLAGPARMETQYF
TRBV29-1	TRBJ2-3	-	-	TGCAGCGTTGCTCGGGGATTCGGGACAGATACGCAGTATTTT	CSVARGFGTDTQYF
TRBV28	TRBJ2-7	-	-	TGTGCCAGCAGTCAACAGGGACGCGAGCAGTACTTC	CASSQQGREQYF
TRBV20-1	TRBJ1-1	-	-	TGCAGTGCTAGATTGAACACTGAAGCTTTCTTT	CSARLNTEAFF
TRBV2	TRBJ2-5	-	TRBD1	TGTGCCAGCAGAGCCGCGACAGGGGTAGAGACCCAGTACTTC	CASRAATGVETQYF
TRBV25-1	TRBJ1-1	once	-	TGTGCCAGCAGTTACCGGGACCGGAACACTGAAGCTTTCTTT	CASSYRDRNTEAFF
TRBV28	TRBJ2-7	-	TRBD1	TGTGCCAGCAGGCCACAGGGACAGGGGCAATACGAGCAGTACTTC	CASRPQGQGQYEQYF
TRBV28	TRBJ2-1	-	TRBD1	TGTGCCAGCAGTTTGCCAGGACAGGGTATTTATAATGAGCAGTTCTTC	CASSLPGQGIYNEQFF
TRBV2	TRBJ2-7	-	-	TGTGCCAGCAGTGTGGGGGGGGCCGAGGGTCGGGAGCAGTACTTC	CASSVGGAEGREQYF
TRBV19	TRBJ1-1	-	TRBD1	TGTGCCAGTAGTCCAGACAGGGCCGGGTACACTGAAGCTTTCTTT	CASSPDRAGYTEAFF
TRBV18	TRBJ2-2	-	-	TGTGCCAGCTCACCACGGGCCGGGGAGCTGTTTTTT	CASSPRAGELFF
TRBV7-2	TRBJ2-7	-	-	TGTGCCAGCAGCTTAGGGGGTAGGACCGGTTCCTACGAGCAGTACTTC	CASSLGGRTGSYEQYF
TRBV29-1	TRBJ2-4	-	-	TGCAGCGTTGATCTCGGTGGGGACATTCAGTACTTC	CSVDLGGDIQYF
TRBV7-7	TRBJ2-3	-	TRBD1	TGTGCCAGCAGCTTAGGGGACAGTAAGGCAGATACGCAGTATTTT	CASSLGDSKADTQYF
TRBV4-1	TRBJ1-4	once	-	TGCGCCAGCAGCCAAGTTTACACGTTTAATGAAAAACTGTTTTTT	CASSQVYTFNEKLFF
TRBV9	TRBJ2-3	-	TRBD1	TGTGCCAGCAGCGTAGAGACAGGGCGCACAGATACGCAGTATTTT	CASSVETGRTDTQYF
TRBV28	TRBJ1-1	once	-	TGTGCCAGCAGGGGGGGCACAATGAACACTGAAGCTTTCTTT	CASRGGTMNTEAFF
TRBV5-8	TRBJ1-2	-	-	TGTGCCAGCAGCTTGGCCGGGACTATGTATGGCTACACCTTC	CASSLAGTMYGYTF